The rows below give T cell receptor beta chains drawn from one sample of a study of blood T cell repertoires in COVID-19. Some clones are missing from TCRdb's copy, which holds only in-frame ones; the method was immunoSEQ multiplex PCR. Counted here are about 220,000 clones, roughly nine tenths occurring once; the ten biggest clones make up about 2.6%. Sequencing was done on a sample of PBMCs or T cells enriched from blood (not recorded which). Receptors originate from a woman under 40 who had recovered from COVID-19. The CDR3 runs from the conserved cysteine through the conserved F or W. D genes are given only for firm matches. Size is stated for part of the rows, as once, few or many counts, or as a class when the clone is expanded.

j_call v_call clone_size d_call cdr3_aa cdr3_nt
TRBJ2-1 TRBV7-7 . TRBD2 CASSPTSGVSYNEQFF TGTGCCAGCAGCCCGACTAGCGGGGTCTCCTACAATGAGCAGTTCTTC
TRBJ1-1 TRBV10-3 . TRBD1 CAISQGQVITEAFF TGTGCCATCAGCCAGGGACAGGTTATCACTGAAGCTTTCTTT
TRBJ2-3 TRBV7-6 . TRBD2 CASSSSGGPIDTQYF TGTGCCAGCAGCTCTAGCGGGGGGCCAATAGATACGCAGTATTTT
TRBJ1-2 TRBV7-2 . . CASSPHSGYGYTF TGTGCCAGCAGCCCTCATAGTGGCTATGGCTACACCTTC
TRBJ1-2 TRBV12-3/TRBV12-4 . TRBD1 CASSPGTEYGYTF TGTGCCAGCAGTCCCGGGACAGAGTATGGCTACACCTTC
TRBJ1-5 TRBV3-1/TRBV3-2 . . CASSQDRRQPQHF TGTGCCAGCAGCCAAGATCGGAGGCAGCCCCAGCATTTT
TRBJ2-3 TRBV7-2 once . CASSLEFTSTDTQYF TGTGCCAGCAGCTTAGAATTTACTAGCACAGATACGCAGTATTTT
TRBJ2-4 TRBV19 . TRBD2 CASSPGLAGPRDF TGTGCCAGTAGTCCAGGACTAGCGGGGCCTCGGGACTTC
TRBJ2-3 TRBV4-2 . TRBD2 CASSQDRVAGGQRASTDTQYF TGTGCCAGCAGCCAAGATCGGGTAGCGGGGGGGCAACGTGCTAGCACAGATACGCAGTATTTT
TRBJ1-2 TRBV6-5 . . CASSPEGFGGGYTF TGTGCCAGCAGTCCAGAAGGCTTCGGGGGTGGCTACACCTTC
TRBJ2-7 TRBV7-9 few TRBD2 CASTLASGGGEQYF TGTGCCAGCACCTTGGCCAGCGGGGGCGGCGAGCAGTACTTC
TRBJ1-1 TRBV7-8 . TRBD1 CASSYSRSFPWDRGVNTEAFF TGTGCCAGCAGCTACTCACGAAGTTTCCCCTGGGACAGGGGAGTCAACACTGAAGCTTTCTTT
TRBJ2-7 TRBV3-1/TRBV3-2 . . CASSQDWQGTYEQYF TGTGCCAGCAGCCAAGACTGGCAGGGGACCTACGAGCAGTACTTC
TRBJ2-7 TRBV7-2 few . CASSLTWYEQYF TGTGCCAGCAGCTTAACATGGTACGAGCAGTACTTC
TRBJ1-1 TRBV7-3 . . CASSLQAGPNTEAFF TGTGCCAGCAGCTTACAAGCAGGCCCGAACACTGAAGCTTTCTTT